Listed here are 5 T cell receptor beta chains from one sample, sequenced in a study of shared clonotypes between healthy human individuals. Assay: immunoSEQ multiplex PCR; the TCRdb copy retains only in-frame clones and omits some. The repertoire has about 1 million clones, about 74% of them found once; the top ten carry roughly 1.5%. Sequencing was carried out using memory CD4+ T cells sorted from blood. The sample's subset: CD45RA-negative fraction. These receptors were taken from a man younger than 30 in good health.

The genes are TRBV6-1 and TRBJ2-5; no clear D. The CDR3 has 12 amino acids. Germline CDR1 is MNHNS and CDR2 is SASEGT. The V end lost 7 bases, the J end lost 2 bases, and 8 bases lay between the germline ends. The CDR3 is CASTAQQETQYF. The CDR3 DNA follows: TGTGCCAGCACAGCGCAACAAGAGACCCAGTACTTC.

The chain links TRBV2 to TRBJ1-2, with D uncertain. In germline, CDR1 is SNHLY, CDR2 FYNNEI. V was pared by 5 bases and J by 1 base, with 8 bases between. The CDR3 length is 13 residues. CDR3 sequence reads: CASSTDFNYGYTF. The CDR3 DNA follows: TGTGCCAGCAGTACGGACTTTAACTATGGCTACACCTTC. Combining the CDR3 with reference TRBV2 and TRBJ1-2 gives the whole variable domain EPEVTQTPSHQVTQMGQEVILRCVPISNHLYFYWYRQILGQKVEFLVSFYNNEISEKSEIFDDQFSVERPDGSNFTLKIRSTKLEDSAMYFCASSTDFNYGYTFGSGTRLTVV.

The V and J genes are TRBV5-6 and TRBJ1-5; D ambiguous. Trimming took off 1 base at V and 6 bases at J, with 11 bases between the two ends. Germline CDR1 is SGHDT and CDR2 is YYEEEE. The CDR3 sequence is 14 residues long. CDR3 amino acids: CASSLRSGSQPQHF. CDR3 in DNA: TGTGCCAGCAGCTTGAGGTCGGGGAGTCAGCCCCAGCATTTT.

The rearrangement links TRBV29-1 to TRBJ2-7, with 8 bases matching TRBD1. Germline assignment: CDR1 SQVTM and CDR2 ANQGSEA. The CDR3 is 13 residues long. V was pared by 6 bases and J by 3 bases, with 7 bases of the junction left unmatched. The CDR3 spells CSVLRGLFYEQYF. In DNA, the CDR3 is TGCAGCGTCCTCAGGGGGCTTTTCTACGAGCAGTACTTC.

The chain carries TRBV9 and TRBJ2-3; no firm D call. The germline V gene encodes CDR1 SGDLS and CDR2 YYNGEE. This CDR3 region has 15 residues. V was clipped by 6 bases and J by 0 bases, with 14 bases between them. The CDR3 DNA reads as TGTGCCAGCAACCGCGCCGCGGACAGCACAGATACGCAGTATTTT. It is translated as CASNRAADSTDTQYF. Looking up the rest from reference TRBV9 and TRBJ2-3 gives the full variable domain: DSGVTQTPKHLITATGQRVTLRCSPRSGDLSVYWYQQSLDQGLQFLIQYYNGEERAKGNILERFSAQQFPDLHSELNLSSLELGDSALYFCASNRAADSTDTQYFGPGTRLTVL.